Following are 10 T cell receptor beta chains from one sample sequenced in a study of blood T cell repertoires in COVID-19. Clones were sequenced by immunoSEQ multiplex PCR, and TCRdb holds only the in-frame ones, with some missing. The profile covers roughly 220,000 clones, with 86% appearing a single time and about 2.2% taken by the ten largest. Sequencing was done on a sample of peripheral blood. The receptors come from a man aged 25 to 40 who had recovered from COVID-19.

The V gene is TRBV9, the J gene TRBJ2-3; tentatively, D is TRBD1 (5 bases). CDR1 is SGDLS, CDR2 YYNGEE, per germline. CDR3 length: 16 amino acids. Trimming removed 3 bases from V and 4 bases from J, with 18 bases in between. The CDR3 nucleotides are TGTGCCAGCAGCGGACGGTTGGGGCCTTCAGCAGATACGCAGTATTTT. Protein: CASSGRLGPSADTQYF.

In its sample, this clone was seen once. The chain links TRBV4-1 to TRBJ1-2; D is undetermined. The ends were cut back, 4 bases at V and 1 base at J, with 10 bases in the middle. This CDR3 spans 14 amino acids. Germline assignment: CDR1 MGHRA and CDR2 YSYEKL. The CDR3 coding sequence is TGCGCCAGCAGCCCACTTCGGGGTAACTATGGCTACACCTTC. Translated: CASSPLRGNYGYTF.

J is TRBJ1-2 and V is TRBV5-1; D gene uncertain. The CDR3 has 12 residues. Trimming stripped 0 bases from V and 7 bases from J, with 7 bases between. CDR1 and CDR2 from the germline V gene are SGHRS and YFSETQ. The CDR3 nucleotides are TGCGCCAGCAGCTTGGAGGAGAGTGGCTACACCTTC. Translation gives CASSLEESGYTF.

J is TRBJ1-3 and V is TRBV6-1; D is undetermined. V was shortened by 2 bases and J by 1 base, with 6 bases between the two germline ends. The CDR3 sequence is 14 residues long. The germline V gene encodes CDR1 MNHNS and CDR2 SASEGT. CDR3 sequence: CASSERVSGNTIYF. CDR3 nucleotide sequence: TGTGCCAGCAGTGAACGTGTTTCTGGAAACACCATATATTTT.

The rearrangement joins TRBV9 to TRBJ1-5; 7 positions match TRBD1. Looked up from germline, CDR1 is SGDLS and CDR2 is YYNGEE. The CDR3 sequence is 14 residues long. J was trimmed by 5 bases and V by 2 bases; bases with no gene match: 4. CDR3 nucleotide sequence: TGTGCCAGCAGCGTCGGGACAGCCGATCAGCCCCAGCATTTT. It translates to CASSVGTADQPQHF.

The V call is TRBV7-9, the J call TRBJ1-6, with 7 bases lining up with TRBD1. This CDR3 has 15 residues. V was pared by 5 bases and J by 8 bases, with 9 bases of the junction left unmatched. The germline V gene has CDR1 SEHNR and CDR2 FQNEAQ (reference sequence). The CDR3: CASSLRQGRDSPLHF. The CDR3 region has the DNA TGTGCCAGCAGCCTACGACAGGGCCGCGATTCACCCCTCCACTTT.

This clone was counted only a few times. The chain joins TRBV24-1 to TRBJ1-2; D might be TRBD1 (5 bases). CDR1 and CDR2 (germline): KGHDR, SFDVKD. This CDR3 is 12 amino acids long. Trimming took off 7 bases at V and 4 bases at J, with 9 bases between the two ends. The CDR3 coding sequence is TGTGCCACCAGCACAGGAGTCTATGGCTACACCTTC. Protein product: CATSTGVYGYTF.

The chain links TRBV4-2 to TRBJ1-6; TRBD1 matches at 11 bases. CDR3 length: 18 residues. Germline values: CDR1 LGHNA, CDR2 YNFKEQ. V was clipped by 0 bases and J by 10 bases; unmatched bases: 11. The CDR3, as DNA: TGTGCCAGCAGCCAAGATTATACGGGACAGGGGGAGGGCTCACCCCTCCACTTT. Amino acids: CASSQDYTGQGEGSPLHF.

This clone was counted a single time. The genes are TRBV9 and TRBJ2-7; 7 bases map to TRBD1. V lost 5 bases, J lost 6 bases, and 8 bases stayed unmatched. This CDR3 comprises 13 residues. Germline V lookup: CDR1 SGDLS, CDR2 YYNGEE. CDR3 sequence (DNA): TGTGCCAGCAGTTACGGACAGGCGGGCGAGCAGTACTTC. Residues: CASSYGQAGEQYF.

This chain uses TRBV7-2 with TRBJ2-3; 10 bases line up with TRBD2. V dropped 5 bases and J dropped 4; count of bases not matched to a gene: 12. The germline V gene encodes CDR1 SGHTA and CDR2 FQGNSA. This CDR3 region has 17 residues. The CDR3: CASSPTPRAGGADTQYF. CDR3 sequence (DNA): TGTGCCAGCAGCCCCACACCTCGAGCGGGGGGGGCAGATACGCAGTATTTT.